Presented here are 5 T cell receptor beta chains from one specimen sequenced in a study of vaccination and CD4 T cells after COVID-19. The Oncomine TCR Beta short-read assay generated sequence data from the DNA of cultured CD4+ T cells. TCRdb re-derived calls from the PCR reads in MiXCR, one entry per CDR3 protein. The sample holds fewer than 10,000 distinct CDR3 sequences; over 60% are singletons and the top ten take less than 40%. These receptors have no known antigen. Treatment indicated: roughly 11-day PBMC culture with coronavirus spike peptide pools or control peptides (ViraFEST assay). Sequencing was carried out using CD4+ T cells from blood, cultured in vitro. All receptors derive from a human donor who had recovered from COVID-19.

The V gene is TRBV6-5, the J gene TRBJ1-2; 9 positions match TRBD1. The CDR3 has 13 residues. Per the germline V gene, CDR1 is MNHEY and CDR2 is SVGAGI. Unmatched junction bases numbered 5, after V lost 4 bases and J lost 8 bases. The CDR3 nucleotides read TGTGCCAGCAGTTCAACAGGGGGCTTCGGCTACACCTTC. Its translation: CASSSTGGFGYTF.

This chain joins TRBV25-1 and TRBJ1-2; 10 bases are shared with TRBD1. The germline V gene has CDR1 MGHDK and CDR2 SYGVNS. V was pared by 5 bases and J by 7 bases, with 4 bases of the junction left unmatched. CDR3 length: 13 residues. CDR3 residues: CASSHDRGLGYTF. The CDR3 bases are TGTGCCAGCAGTCACGACAGGGGGCTTGGCTACACCTTC.

The chain uses TRBV14 and TRBJ2-5; perhaps TRBD2 as D (6 bases). Germline CDR1 reads SGHDN; CDR2 reads FVKESK. V gave up 1 base and J gave up 0 bases, with 9 bases separating them. CDR3 size: 15 residues. The CDR3, as DNA: TGTGCCAGCAGCCAAGTTCGCGGGAACCAAGAGACCCAGTACTTC. It codes for CASSQVRGNQETQYF.

The chain has TRBV28 and TRBJ1-5, with a weak D call TRBD1 (6 bases). Germline V CDR1 and CDR2: MDHEN, SYDVKM. This CDR3 has 15 residues. Trimming cost V 3 bases and J 6 bases, with 15 bases left between them. The CDR3 DNA follows: TGTGCCAGCAGTTTGGGGCCAGGGGTTGGTCAGCCCCAGCATTTT. Its protein product is CASSLGPGVGQPQHF.

This sequence joins TRBV27 and TRBJ2-5; 8 bases agree with TRBD1. Germline V CDR1 and CDR2: MNHEY, SMNVEV (reference sequence). The CDR3 loop spans 14 amino acids. V lost 1 base, J lost 3 bases, and 1 base stayed unmatched. The CDR3 DNA sequence: TGTGCCAGCAGTTTATTGGGACAGGAAGAGACCCAGTACTTC. This encodes CASSLLGQEETQYF.